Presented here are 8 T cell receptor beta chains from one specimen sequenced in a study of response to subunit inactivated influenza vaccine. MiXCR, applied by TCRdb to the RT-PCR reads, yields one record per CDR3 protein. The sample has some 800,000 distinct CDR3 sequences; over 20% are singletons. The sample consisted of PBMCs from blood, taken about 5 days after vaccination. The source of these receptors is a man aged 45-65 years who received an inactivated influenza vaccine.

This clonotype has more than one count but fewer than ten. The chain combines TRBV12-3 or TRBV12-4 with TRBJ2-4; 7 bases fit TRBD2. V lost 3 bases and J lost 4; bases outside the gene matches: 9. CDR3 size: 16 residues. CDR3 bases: TGTGCCAGCAGTTTTAGTGCGGGAGTAGTAAAAAACATTCAGTACTTC. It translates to CASSFSAGVVKNIQYF.

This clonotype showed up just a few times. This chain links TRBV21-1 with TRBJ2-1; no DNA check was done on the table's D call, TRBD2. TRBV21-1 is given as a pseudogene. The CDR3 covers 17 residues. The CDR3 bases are TGTGCCAGCAGCTCACCGGGACTAGCGGGGGGGCCGAATGAGCAGTTCTTC. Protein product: CASSSPGLAGGPNEQFF.

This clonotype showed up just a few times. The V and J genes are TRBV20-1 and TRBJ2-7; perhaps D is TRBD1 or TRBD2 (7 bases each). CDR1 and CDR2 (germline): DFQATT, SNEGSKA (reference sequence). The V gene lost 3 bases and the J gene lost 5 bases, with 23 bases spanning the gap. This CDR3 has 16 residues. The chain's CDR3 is CSASDRLAGDRDEQYF. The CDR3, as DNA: TGCAGTGCTAGTGATAGACTAGCAGGGGACAGAGACGAGCAGTACTTC.

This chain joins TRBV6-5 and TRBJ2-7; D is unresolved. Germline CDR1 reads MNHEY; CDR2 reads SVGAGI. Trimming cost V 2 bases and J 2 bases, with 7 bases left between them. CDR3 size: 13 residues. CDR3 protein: CASSYLETYEQYF. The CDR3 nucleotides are TGTGCCAGCAGTTACCTGGAAACCTACGAGCAGTACTTC.

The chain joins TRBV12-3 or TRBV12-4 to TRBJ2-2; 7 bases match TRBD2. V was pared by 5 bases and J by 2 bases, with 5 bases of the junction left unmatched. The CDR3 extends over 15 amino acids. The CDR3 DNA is TGTGCCAGCAGTCCCTCTAGCGGCAACACCGGGGAGCTGTTTTTT. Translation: CASSPSSGNTGELFF.

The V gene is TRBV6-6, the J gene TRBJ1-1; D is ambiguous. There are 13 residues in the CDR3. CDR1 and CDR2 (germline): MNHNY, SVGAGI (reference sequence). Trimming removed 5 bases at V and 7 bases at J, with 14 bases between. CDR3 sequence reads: CASSPIDGIEAFF. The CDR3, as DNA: TGTGCCAGCAGTCCGATCGACGGGATTGAAGCTTTCTTT.

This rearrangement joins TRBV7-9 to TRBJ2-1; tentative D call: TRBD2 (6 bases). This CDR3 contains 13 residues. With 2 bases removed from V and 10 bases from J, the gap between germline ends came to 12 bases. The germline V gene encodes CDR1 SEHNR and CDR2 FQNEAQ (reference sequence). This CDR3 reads CASSLSVEGEQFF. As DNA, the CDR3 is TGTGCCAGCAGCTTAAGTGTGGAGGGGGAGCAGTTCTTC.

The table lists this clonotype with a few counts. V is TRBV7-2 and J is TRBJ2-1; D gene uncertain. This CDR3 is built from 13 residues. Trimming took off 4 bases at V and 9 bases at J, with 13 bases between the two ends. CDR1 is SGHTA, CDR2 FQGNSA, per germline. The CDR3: CASSYRTGSEQFF. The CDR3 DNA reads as TGTGCCAGCAGCTACCGGACGGGTAGTGAGCAGTTCTTC.